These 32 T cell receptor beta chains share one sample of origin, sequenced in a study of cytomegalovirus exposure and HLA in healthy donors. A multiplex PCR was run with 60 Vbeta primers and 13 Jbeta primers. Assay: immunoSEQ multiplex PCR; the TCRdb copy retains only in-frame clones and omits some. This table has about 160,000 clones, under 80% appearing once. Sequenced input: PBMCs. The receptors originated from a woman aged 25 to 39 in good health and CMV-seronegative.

The chain's CDR3 is CASSNTGASNYGYTF. In nucleotides, the CDR3 is TGTGCCAGTAGTAATACAGGGGCGTCTAACTATGGCTACACCTTC. The gene calls are TRBV19 and TRBJ1-2; 7 bases are a match to TRBD1. This CDR3 comprises 15 residues. Germline lookup yields CDR1 LNHDA and CDR2 SQIVND (reference sequence). The V and J ends lost 4 bases and 0 bases, in that order; junction bases with no gene match: 5.

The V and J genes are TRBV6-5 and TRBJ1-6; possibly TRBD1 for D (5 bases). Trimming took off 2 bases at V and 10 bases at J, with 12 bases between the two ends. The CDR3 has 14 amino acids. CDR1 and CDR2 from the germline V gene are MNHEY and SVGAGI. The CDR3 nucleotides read TGTGCCAGCAGTTACGGTGGGGAGGGGTCACCCCTCCACTTT. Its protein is CASSYGGEGSPLHF.

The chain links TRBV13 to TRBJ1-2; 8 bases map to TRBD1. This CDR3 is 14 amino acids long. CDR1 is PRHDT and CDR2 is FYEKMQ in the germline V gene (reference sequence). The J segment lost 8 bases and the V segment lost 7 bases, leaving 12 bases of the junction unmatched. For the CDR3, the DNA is TGTGCCAGCATCGCAGCCCAGGGGGCGAGGGGCTACACCTTC. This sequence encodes CASIAAQGARGYTF. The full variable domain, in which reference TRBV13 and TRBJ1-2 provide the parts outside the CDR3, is AAGVIQSPRHLIKEKRETATLKCYPIPRHDTVYWYQQGPGQDPQFLISFYEKMQSDKGSIPDRFSAQQFSDYHSELNMSSLELGDSALYFCASIAAQGARGYTFGSGTRLTVV.

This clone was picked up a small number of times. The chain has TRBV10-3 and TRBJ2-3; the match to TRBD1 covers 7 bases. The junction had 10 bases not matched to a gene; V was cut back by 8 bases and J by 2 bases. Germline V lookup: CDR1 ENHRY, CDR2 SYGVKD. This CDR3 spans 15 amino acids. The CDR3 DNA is TGTGCCATCGGGGAGACAGGGAATTTCACAGATACGCAGTATTTT. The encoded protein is CAIGETGNFTDTQYF.

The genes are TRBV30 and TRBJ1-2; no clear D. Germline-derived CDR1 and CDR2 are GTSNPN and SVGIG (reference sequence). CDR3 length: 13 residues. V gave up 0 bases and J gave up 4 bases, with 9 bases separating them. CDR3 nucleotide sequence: TGTGCCTGGAGTGTACTCTCCTCCTATGGCTACACCTTC. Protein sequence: CAWSVLSSYGYTF.

The CDR3 sequence: CASSEALGALYGYTF. CDR3 nucleotide sequence: TGTGCCAGCAGTGAAGCTCTTGGGGCCCTCTATGGCTACACCTTC. This sequence joins TRBV6-1 and TRBJ1-2; D is possibly TRBD1 (5 bases). The CDR3 length is 15 residues. Trimming took 0 bases from V and 4 from J, leaving 12 bases between them. Looked up from germline, CDR1 is MNHNS and CDR2 is SASEGT.

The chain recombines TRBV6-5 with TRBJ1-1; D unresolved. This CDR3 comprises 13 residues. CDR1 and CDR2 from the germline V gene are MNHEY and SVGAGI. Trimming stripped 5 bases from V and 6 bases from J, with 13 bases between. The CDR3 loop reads CASSRGNGAEAFF. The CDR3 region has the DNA TGTGCCAGCAGTCGCGGCAATGGCGCTGAAGCTTTCTTT.

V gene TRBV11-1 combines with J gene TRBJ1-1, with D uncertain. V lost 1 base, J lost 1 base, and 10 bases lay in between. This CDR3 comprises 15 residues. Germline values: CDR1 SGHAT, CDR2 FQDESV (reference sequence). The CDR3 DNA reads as TGTGCCAGCAGCTTAGGAGTGACATGGAACACTGAAGCTTTCTTT. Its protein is CASSLGVTWNTEAFF.

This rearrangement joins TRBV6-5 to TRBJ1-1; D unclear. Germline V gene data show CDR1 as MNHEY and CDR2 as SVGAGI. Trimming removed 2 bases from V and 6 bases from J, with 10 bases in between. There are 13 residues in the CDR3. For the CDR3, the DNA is TGTGCCAGCAGTTACAGCGCAGAGGCTGAAGCTTTCTTT. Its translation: CASSYSAEAEAFF.

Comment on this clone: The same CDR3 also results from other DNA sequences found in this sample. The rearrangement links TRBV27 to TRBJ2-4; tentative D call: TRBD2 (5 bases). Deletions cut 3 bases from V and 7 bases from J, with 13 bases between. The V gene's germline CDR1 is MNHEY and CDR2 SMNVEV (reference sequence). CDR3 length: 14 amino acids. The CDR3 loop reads CASSFEGRGNIQYF. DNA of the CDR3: TGTGCCAGCAGTTTTGAAGGGAGAGGGAACATTCAGTACTTC.

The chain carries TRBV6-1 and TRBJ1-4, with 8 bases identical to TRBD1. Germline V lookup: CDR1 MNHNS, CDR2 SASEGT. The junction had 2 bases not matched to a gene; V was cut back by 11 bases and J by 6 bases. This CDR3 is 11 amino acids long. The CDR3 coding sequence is TGTGCCGTACAGGGGGATGAAAAACTGTTTTTT. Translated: CAVQGDEKLFF.

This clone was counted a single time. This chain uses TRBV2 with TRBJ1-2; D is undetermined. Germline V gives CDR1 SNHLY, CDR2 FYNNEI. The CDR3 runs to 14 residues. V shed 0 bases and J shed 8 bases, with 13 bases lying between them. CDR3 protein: CASSEAGALRGYTF. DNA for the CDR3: TGTGCCAGCAGTGAAGCGGGAGCCCTAAGAGGCTACACCTTC.

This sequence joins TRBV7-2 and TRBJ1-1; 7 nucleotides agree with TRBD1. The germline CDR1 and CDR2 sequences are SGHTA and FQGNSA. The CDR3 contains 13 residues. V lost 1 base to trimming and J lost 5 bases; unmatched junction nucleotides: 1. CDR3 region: CASSLDRGTEAFF. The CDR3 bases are TGTGCCAGCAGCTTAGACAGGGGAACTGAAGCTTTCTTT.

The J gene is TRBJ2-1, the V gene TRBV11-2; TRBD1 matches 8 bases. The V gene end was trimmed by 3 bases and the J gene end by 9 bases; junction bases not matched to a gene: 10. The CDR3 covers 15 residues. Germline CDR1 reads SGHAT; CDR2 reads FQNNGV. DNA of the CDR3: TGTGCCAGCAGCTTGTACGGGACAGGTGTTAGTGAGCAGTTCTTC. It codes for CASSLYGTGVSEQFF.

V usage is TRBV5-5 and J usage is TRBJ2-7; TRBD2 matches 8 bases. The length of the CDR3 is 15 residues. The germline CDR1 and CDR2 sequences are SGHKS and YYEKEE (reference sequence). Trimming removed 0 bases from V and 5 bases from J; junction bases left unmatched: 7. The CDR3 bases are TGTGCCAGCAGCTTGGGGGGACTAGAGTGGGACGAGCAGTACTTC. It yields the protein CASSLGGLEWDEQYF.

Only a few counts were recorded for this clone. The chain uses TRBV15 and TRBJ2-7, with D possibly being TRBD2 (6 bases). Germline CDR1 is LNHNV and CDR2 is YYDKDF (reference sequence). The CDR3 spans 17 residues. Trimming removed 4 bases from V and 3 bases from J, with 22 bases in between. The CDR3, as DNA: TGTGCCACCAGCATGGGGACTCCAAACTCCCGGCTCTACGAGCAGTACTTC. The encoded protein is CATSMGTPNSRLYEQYF.

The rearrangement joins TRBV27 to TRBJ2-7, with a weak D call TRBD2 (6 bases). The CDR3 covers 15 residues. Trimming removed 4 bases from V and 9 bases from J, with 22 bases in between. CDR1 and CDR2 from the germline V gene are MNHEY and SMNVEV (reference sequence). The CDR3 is CASSYGLPSVFVQYF. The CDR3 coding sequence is TGTGCCAGCAGTTACGGACTACCCTCTGTTTTCGTGCAGTACTTC.

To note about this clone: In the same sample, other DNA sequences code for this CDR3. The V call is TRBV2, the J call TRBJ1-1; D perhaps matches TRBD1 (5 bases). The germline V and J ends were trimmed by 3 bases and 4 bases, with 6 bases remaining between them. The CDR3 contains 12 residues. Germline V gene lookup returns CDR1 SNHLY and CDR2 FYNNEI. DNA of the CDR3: TGTGCCAGCAGTGACAGGGTCACTGAAGCTTTCTTT. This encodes CASSDRVTEAFF. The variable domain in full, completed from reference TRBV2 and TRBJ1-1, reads EPEVTQTPSHQVTQMGQEVILRCVPISNHLYFYWYRQILGQKVEFLVSFYNNEISEKSEIFDDQFSVERPDGSNFTLKIRSTKLEDSAMYFCASSDRVTEAFFGQGTRLTVV.

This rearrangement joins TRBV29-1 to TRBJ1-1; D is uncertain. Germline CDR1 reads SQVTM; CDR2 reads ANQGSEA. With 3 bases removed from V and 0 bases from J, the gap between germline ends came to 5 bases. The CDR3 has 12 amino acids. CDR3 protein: CSVESVNTEAFF. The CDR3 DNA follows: TGCAGCGTTGAGTCGGTGAACACTGAAGCTTTCTTT.

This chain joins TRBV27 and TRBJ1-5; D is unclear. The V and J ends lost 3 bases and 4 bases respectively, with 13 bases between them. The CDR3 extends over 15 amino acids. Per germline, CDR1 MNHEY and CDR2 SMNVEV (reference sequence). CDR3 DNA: TGTGCCAGCAGTTTGGTCTCCGGAGTTAATCAGCCCCAGCATTTT. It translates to CASSLVSGVNQPQHF.

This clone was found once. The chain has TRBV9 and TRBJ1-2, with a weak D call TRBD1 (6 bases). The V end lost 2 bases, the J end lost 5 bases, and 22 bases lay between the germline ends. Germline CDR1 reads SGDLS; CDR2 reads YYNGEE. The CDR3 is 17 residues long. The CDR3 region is CASSVGQSGRGPYGYTF. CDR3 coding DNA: TGTGCCAGCAGCGTCGGACAGTCGGGACGAGGACCTTATGGCTACACCTTC. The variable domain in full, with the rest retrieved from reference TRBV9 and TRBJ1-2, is DSGVTQTPKHLITATGQRVTLRCSPRSGDLSVYWYQQSLDQGLQFLIQYYNGEERAKGNILERFSAQQFPDLHSELNLSSLELGDSALYFCASSVGQSGRGPYGYTFGSGTRLTVV.

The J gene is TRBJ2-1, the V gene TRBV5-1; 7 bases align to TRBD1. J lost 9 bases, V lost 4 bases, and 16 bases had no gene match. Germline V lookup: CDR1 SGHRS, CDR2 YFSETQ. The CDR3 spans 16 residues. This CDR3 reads CASSLQGVNPYSEQFF. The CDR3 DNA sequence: TGCGCCAGCAGCCTTCAGGGGGTCAACCCCTATTCTGAGCAGTTCTTC.

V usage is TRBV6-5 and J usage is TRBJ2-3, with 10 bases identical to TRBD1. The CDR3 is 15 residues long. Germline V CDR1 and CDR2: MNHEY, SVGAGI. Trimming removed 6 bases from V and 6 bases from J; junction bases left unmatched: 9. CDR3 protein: CASSWRGQGLDTQYF. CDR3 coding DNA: TGTGCCAGCAGCTGGAGGGGACAGGGGTTGGATACGCAGTATTTT.

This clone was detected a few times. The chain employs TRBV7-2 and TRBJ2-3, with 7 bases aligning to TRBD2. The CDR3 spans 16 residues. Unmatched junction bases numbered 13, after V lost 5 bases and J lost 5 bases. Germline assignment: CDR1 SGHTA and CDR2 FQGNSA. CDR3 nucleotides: TGTGCCAGCAGCGATTACCGACTGGGGAGGGGAGATACGCAGTATTTT. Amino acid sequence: CASSDYRLGRGDTQYF.

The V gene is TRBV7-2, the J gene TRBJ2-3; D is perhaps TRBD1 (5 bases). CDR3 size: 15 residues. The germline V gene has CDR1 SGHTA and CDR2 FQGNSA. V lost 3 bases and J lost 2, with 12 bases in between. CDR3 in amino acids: CASSFRQIDTDTQYF. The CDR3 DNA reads TGTGCCAGCAGCTTTAGACAGATAGACACAGATACGCAGTATTTT.

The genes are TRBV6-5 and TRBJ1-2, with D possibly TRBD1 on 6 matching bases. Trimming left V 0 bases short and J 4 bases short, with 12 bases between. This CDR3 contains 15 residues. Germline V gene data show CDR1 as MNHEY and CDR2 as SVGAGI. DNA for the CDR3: TGTGCCAGCAGTTACTCGGGACGGGGGGCCTATGGCTACACCTTC. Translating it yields CASSYSGRGAYGYTF.

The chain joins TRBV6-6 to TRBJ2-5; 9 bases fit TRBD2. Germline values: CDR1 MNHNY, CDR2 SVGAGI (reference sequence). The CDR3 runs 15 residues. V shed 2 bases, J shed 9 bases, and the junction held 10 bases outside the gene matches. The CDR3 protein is CASSYASGTGGAQYF. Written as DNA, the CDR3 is TGTGCCAGCAGTTACGCTAGCGGGACGGGGGGGGCCCAGTACTTC.

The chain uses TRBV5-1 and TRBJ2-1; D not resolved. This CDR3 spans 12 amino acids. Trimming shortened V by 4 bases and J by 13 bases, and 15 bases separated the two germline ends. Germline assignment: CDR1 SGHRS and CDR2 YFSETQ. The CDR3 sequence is CASSHEVARQFF. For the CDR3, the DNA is TGCGCCAGCAGCCATGAGGTAGCTAGACAGTTCTTC. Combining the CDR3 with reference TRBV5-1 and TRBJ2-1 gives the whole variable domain KAGVTQTPRYLIKTRGQQVTLSCSPISGHRSVSWYQQTPGQGLQFLFEYFSETQRNKGNFPGRFSGRQFSNSRSEMNVSTLELGDSALYLCASSHEVARQFFGPGTRLTVL.

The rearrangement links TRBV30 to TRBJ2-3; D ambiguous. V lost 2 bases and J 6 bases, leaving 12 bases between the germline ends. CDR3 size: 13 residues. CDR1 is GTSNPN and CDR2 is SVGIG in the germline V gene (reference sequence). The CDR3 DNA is TGTGCCTGGAGTCCCCCCACCGCGGATACGCAGTATTTT. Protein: CAWSPPTADTQYF.

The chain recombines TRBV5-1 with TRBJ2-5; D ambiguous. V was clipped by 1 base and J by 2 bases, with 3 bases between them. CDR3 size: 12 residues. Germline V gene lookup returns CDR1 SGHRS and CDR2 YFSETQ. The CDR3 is CASSLQQETQYF. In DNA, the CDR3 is TGCGCCAGCAGCTTGCAGCAAGAGACCCAGTACTTC.

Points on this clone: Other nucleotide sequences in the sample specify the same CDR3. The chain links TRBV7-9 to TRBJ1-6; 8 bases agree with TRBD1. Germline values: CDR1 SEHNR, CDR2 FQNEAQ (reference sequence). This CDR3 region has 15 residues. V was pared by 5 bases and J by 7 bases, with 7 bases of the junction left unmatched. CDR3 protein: CASSPGQGGNSPLHF. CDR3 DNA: TGTGCCAGCAGCCCCGGACAGGGAGGCAATTCACCCCTCCACTTT.

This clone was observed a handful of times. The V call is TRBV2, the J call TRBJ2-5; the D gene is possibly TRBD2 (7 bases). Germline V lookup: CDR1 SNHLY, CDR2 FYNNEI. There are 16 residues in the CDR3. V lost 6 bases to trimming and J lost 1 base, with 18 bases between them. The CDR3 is CASRGEWGGRQETQYF. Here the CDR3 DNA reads TGTGCCAGCAGGGGAGAGTGGGGGGGGCGCCAAGAGACCCAGTACTTC.